This T cell receptor beta chain was observed in a study of T cells in Graves' hyperthyroidism and ophthalmopathy. Study-level results: Among thyroid clonotypes expanded above 0.001, most also appeared in blood.

Using RNA transcripts as the source, TCR beta CDR3 regions were amplified. HTBI primers drove first-round RT-PCR of the TCR CDR3. TCRdb fed the multiplex PCR reads into MiXCR, producing one record per CDR3 protein. This sample yields a few hundred thousand distinct CDR3 sequences, of which approximately 23% are seen a single time; approximately 49% belongs to the top ten. On this clonotype itself: Antigen specificity is unknown.

Ophthalmopathy in the patients scored at least 3 on Clinical Activity Score and at least 4 on NOSPECS grade, lasting under 3 months. Reasons for excluding patients were uncontrolled infection, other autoimmune disease, pregnancy or lactation. V gave up 4 bases and J gave up 0 bases, with 9 bases separating them. The CDR3 has 14 amino acids. The germline V gene encodes CDR1 MNHEY and CDR2 SVGEGT. Sequencing used blood. The J gene is TRBJ1-1, the V gene TRBV6-2 or TRBV6-3; D not certain. The source of this sequence is a woman in her 70s with Graves' ophthalmopathy. CDR3 coding DNA: TGTGCCAGCAGTTCCGTGCGTCTGAACACTGAAGCTTTCTTT. This sequence encodes CASSSVRLNTEAFF.